These T cell receptor beta chains were read from a single sample in a study of blood T cell repertoires in COVID-19. Data came from immunoSEQ multiplex PCR; TCRdb stores just in-frame clones and leaves some out. The sample carries just under 350,000 clones, more than 70% recorded once. Sequenced input: peripheral blood. The source of these receptors is a man aged 25 to 40 with active or convalescent COVID-19. The CDR3 runs from the conserved cysteine through the conserved F or W. D genes are given only for firm matches. A row's size may be missing; if present it is once, few, many or a size class.

J gene	D gene	CDR3 length	V gene	clone size	CDR3 DNA	CDR3 protein
TRBJ2-7	TRBD1	14	TRBV27	.	TGTGCCAGCAGGCCGGGACAGGGGGTCTACGAGCAGTACTTC	CASRPGQGVYEQYF
TRBJ1-1	TRBD1	16	TRBV28	few	TGTGCCAGCACCACCTTGGGACAGGGTCTGAACACTGAAGCTTTCTTT	CASTTLGQGLNTEAFF
TRBJ1-1	.	13	TRBV14	.	TGTGCCAGCAGCCTCAGGGTCATCACTGAAGCTTTCTTT	CASSLRVITEAFF
TRBJ2-7	TRBD1	16	TRBV3-1/TRBV3-2	.	TGTGCCAGCAGCCAAGCTGCGGGACAGGGGTTCTACGAGCAGTACTTC	CASSQAAGQGFYEQYF
TRBJ2-1	TRBD1	15	TRBV6-5	.	TGTGCCAGCAGTCCCACAGGGGGCGCCGACAATGAGCAGTTCTTC	CASSPTGGADNEQFF
TRBJ2-7	.	13	TRBV10-3	.	TGTGCCATCGGACAGACTTACTCCTACGAGCAGTACTTC	CAIGQTYSYEQYF
TRBJ1-1	.	13	TRBV13	.	TGTGCCAGCAGCTTAGAACTCCACACTGAAGCTTTCTTT	CASSLELHTEAFF
TRBJ2-2	.	11	TRBV12-3/TRBV12-4	once	TGTGCTTCCTTCTACACCGGGGAGCTGTTTTTT	CASFYTGELFF
TRBJ2-7	.	12	TRBV30	few	TGTGCCTGGAGTGACGAGGGTGACGAGCAGTACTTC	CAWSDEGDEQYF
TRBJ1-1	.	14	TRBV7-2	.	TGTGCCAGCAGCTTAGACCCGTCGGGGGGTAACGCTTTCTTT	CASSLDPSGGNAFF
TRBJ1-1	.	13	TRBV4-1	.	TGCGCCAGCAGCCAAGATTGGGGGAGGGAAGCTTTCTTT	CASSQDWGREAFF
TRBJ2-3	TRBD2	15	TRBV29-1	.	TGCAGCGTCCCGGGGACTAGTGCGGGCACAGATACGCAGTATTTT	CSVPGTSAGTDTQYF
TRBJ2-3	TRBD2	21	TRBV14	.	TGTGCCAGCAGGGAAAAATTGTGGTGGCGGGAGAAGGGGTCTAGCACAGATACGCAGTATTTT	CASREKLWWREKGSSTDTQYF
TRBJ1-2	TRBD1	15	TRBV19	.	TGTGCCAGTAGTATTACAGGGGGCGGGAGCTATGGCTACACCTTC	CASSITGGGSYGYTF
TRBJ2-7	.	13	TRBV3-1/TRBV3-2	.	TGTGCCAGCAGCCCGACAAATCCCTACGAGCAGTACTTC	CASSPTNPYEQYF
TRBJ2-3	TRBD2	17	TRBV10-3	.	TGTGCCATCAGGGGGATGGCGGGAGGGCCTGGAGAAGATACGCAGTATTTT	CAIRGMAGGPGEDTQYF
TRBJ2-1	.	13	TRBV7-2	once	TGTGCCAGCAGCTTAGCCTCAGGGAATGAGCAGTTCTTC	CASSLASGNEQFF
TRBJ1-2	.	14	TRBV28	.	TGTGCCAGCAGTTCCCAGGGGCGCGACTATGGCTACACCTTC	CASSSQGRDYGYTF
TRBJ1-6	TRBD1	16	TRBV7-2	.	TGTGCCAGCAGCTTATCGGGACAGGGGGGAGGATCACCCCTCCACTTT	CASSLSGQGGGSPLHF
TRBJ2-6	.	15	TRBV5-4	many	TGTGCCAGCAGTTATCAGGGGTCTGGGGCCAACGTCCTGACTTTC	CASSYQGSGANVLTF
TRBJ2-3	TRBD2	16	TRBV9	.	TGTGCCAGCAGCGCCCGGACTAGCGGATACACAGATACGCAGTATTTT	CASSARTSGYTDTQYF
TRBJ1-2	TRBD1	17	TRBV19	.	TGTGCCAGTAGTATAGATCATATGGGACAGGGGGACTATGGCTACACCTTC	CASSIDHMGQGDYGYTF
TRBJ2-7	.	15	TRBV12-5	.	TGTGCTAGTGGTTATTCGAAGGAGGGGAGCTACGAGCAGTACTTC	CASGYSKEGSYEQYF
TRBJ1-4	TRBD1	16	TRBV4-2	.	TGTGCCAGCAGCCAAGATCTGGGACAGATTAATGAAAAACTGTTTTTT	CASSQDLGQINEKLFF
TRBJ1-4	.	10	TRBV5-1	.	TGCGCCACCCCAGATGAAAAACTGTTTTTT	CATPDEKLFF
TRBJ2-2	.	15	TRBV6-1	.	TGTGCCAGCAGTGAATTGGGGGGGAACACCGGGGAGCTGTTTTTT	CASSELGGNTGELFF
TRBJ2-5	.	13	TRBV7-3	.	TGTGCCAGCAGCTTTACTAGGTCAGAGACCCAGTACTTC	CASSFTRSETQYF
TRBJ1-4	.	13	TRBV5-1	.	TGCGCCAGCAGCTTCCGGGCTAATGAAAAACTGTTTTTT	CASSFRANEKLFF
TRBJ1-2	.	14	TRBV19	.	TGTGCCAGTAGTATATTACAGGGCGGTGGTGGCTACACCTTC	CASSILQGGGGYTF
TRBJ1-2	TRBD1	13	TRBV30	.	TGTGCCTGGAGTTCCTCAGGGGGCTATGGCTACACCTTC	CAWSSSGGYGYTF
TRBJ1-5	.	13	TRBV19	.	TGTGCCAGTAGTATAAGGGGTGGCCAGCCCCAGCATTTT	CASSIRGGQPQHF
TRBJ2-5	TRBD1	16	TRBV11-2	.	TGTGCCAGCAGCTTAGTAGGGGACAGGGGGCGCGAGACCCAGTACTTC	CASSLVGDRGRETQYF
TRBJ2-5	.	15	TRBV7-2	.	TGTGCCAGCAGCCTGCAACGGGGGGCTGGGGAGACCCAGTACTTC	CASSLQRGAGETQYF
TRBJ1-5	.	15	TRBV7-2	.	TGTGCCAGCAGCTTAGATGGCCAGTTGAATCAGCCCCAGCATTTT	CASSLDGQLNQPQHF
TRBJ1-3	TRBD1	14	TRBV3-1/TRBV3-2	once	TGTGCCAGCAGCTTCCGGGACAGGGGTTACACCATATATTTT	CASSFRDRGYTIYF
TRBJ2-1	TRBD2	19	TRBV28	few	TGTGCCAGCAGTCCTCTGATCCCGACTAGCGGGAGGTCCTACAATGAGCAGTTCTTC	CASSPLIPTSGRSYNEQFF
TRBJ2-3	TRBD2	15	TRBV7-2	.	TGTGCCAGCAGCTTAAGGGGACTAATCACAGATACGCAGTATTTT	CASSLRGLITDTQYF
TRBJ1-1	.	14	TRBV7-3	.	TGTGCCAGCAAGAGAGCTAACTCGAACACTGAAGCTTTCTTT	CASKRANSNTEAFF
TRBJ2-3	.	16	TRBV6-2/TRBV6-3	.	TGTGCCAGCAGTTACTCGGTGCAGTCTCTCACAGATACGCAGTATTTT	CASSYSVQSLTDTQYF
TRBJ1-5	TRBD1	15	TRBV19	.	TGTGCCAGTAGTCACAGGGGCAACTACAATCAGCCCCAGCATTTT	CASSHRGNYNQPQHF